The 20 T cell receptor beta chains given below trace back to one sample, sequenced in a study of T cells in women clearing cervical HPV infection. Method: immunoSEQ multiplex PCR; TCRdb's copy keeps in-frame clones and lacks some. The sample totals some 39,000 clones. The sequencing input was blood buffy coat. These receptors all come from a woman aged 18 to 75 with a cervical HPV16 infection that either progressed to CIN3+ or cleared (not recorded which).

The CDR3 here is CASSQLKTEWETQYF. Incomplete CDR3 DNA: TGTGCCAGCAGCCAACTAAAGACAGAGTGGGAGACC. This chain uses TRBV7-3 with TRBJ2-5, with D tentatively TRBD1 (5 bases). The read falls 3 residues short of the CDR3 end, and the missing part is taken from the germline J gene. The V gene lost 5 bases and the J gene lost 5 bases, with 18 bases spanning the gap. The CDR3 is 15 residues long. Per the germline V gene, CDR1 is SGHTA and CDR2 is FQGTGA.

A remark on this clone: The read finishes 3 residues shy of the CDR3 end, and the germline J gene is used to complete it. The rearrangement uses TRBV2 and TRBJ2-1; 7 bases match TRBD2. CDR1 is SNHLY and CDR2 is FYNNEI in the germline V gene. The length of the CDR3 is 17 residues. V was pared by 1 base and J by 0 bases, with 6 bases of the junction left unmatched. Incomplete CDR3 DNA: TGTGCCAGCAGTGAAGTACAAGCGGGGAGCTCCTACAATGAG. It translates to CASSEVQAGSSYNE. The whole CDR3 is CASSEVQAGSSYNEQFF. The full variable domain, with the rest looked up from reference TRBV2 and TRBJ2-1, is EPEVTQTPSHQVTQMGQEVILRCVPISNHLYFYWYRQILGQKVEFLVSFYNNEISEKSEIFDDQFSVERPDGSNFTLKIRSTKLEDSAMYFCASSEVQAGSSYNEQFFGPGTRLTVL.

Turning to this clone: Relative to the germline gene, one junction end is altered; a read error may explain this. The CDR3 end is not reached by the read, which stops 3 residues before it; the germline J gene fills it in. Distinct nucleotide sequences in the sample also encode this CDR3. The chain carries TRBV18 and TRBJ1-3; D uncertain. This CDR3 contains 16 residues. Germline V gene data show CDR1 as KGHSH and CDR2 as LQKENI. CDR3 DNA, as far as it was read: TGTGCCAGCTCCCCCCCGGGGAGAAACTCTGGAAACACG. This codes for CASSPPGRNSGNT. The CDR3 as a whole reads CASSPPGRNSGNTIYF.

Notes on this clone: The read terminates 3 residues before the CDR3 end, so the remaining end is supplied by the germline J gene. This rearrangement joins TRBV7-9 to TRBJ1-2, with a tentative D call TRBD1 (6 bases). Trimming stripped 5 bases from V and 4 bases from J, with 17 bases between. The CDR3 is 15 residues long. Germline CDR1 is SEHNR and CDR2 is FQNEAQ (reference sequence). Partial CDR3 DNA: TGTGCCAGCAGCGAGGGACAAAACCGGGGCTATGGC. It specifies CASSEGQNRGYG. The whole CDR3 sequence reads CASSEGQNRGYGYTF.

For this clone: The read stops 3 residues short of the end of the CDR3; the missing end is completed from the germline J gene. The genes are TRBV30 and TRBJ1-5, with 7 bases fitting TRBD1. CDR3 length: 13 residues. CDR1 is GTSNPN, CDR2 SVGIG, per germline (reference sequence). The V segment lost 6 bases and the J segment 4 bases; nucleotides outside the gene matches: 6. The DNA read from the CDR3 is TGTGCCTGCCAAAAGGGACAGAATCAGCCC. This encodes CACQKGQNQP. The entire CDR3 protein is CACQKGQNQPQHF.

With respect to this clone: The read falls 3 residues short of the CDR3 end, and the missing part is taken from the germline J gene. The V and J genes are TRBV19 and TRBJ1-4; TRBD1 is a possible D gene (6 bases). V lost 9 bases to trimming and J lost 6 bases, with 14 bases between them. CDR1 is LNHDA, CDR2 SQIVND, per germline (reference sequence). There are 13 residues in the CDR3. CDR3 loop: CARAKGGYEKLFF. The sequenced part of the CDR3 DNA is TGTGCCAGAGCCAAGGGGGGGTATGAAAAA.

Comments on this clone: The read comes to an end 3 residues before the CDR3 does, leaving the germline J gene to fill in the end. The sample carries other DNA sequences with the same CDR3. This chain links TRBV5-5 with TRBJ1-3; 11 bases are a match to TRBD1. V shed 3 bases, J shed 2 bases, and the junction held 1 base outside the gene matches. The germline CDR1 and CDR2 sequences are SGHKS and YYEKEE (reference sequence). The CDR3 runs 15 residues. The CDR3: CASSSGQGAGNTIYF. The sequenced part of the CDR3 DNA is TGTGCCAGCAGCTCGGGACAGGGGGCTGGAAACACC.

CDR3 DNA (partial): TGTGCCAGCAGCTTGGAACACCGGGTAGGGGAG. It codes for CASSLEHRVGE. The entire CDR3 protein is CASSLEHRVGELFF. V is TRBV5-5 and J is TRBJ2-2; D gene unclear. The read terminates 3 residues ahead of where the CDR3 ends, so the germline J gene completes it. Looked up from germline, CDR1 is SGHKS and CDR2 is YYEKEE (reference sequence). This CDR3 has 14 amino acids. The germline V and J ends were trimmed by 0 bases and 8 bases, with 11 bases remaining between them.

CDR3 DNA, as far as it was read: TGTGCCAGCAGCCAGGACAGGGATCCCGAG. Protein product: CASSQDRDPE. In full, the CDR3 reads CASSQDRDPEQYF. The genes are TRBV7-6 and TRBJ2-7; 8 bases agree with TRBD1. Read sequence stops 3 residues before the CDR3 end, and the germline J gene provides the missing end. CDR1 and CDR2 from the germline V gene are SGHVS and FNYEAQ. This CDR3 is built from 13 residues. Trimming at V came to 5 bases and at J to 6 bases, leaving 6 bases not matched to a gene.

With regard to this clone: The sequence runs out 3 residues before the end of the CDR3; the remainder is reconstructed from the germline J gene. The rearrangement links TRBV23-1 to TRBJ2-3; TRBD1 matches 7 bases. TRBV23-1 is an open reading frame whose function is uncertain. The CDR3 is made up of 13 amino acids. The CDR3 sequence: CASRRQGRQPQYF. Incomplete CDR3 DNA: TGCGCCAGCCGACGACAGGGCAGACAGCCG.

The CDR3 spells CASSPRRDRPEKLFF. The part of the CDR3 DNA that was read is TGTGCCAGTAGTCCAAGGAGGGACAGGCCTGAAAAG. V is TRBV19 and J is TRBJ2-2; 8 bases are shared with TRBD1. Coverage ceases 3 residues before the CDR3 finishes, and the germline J gene fills in the end. This CDR3 has 15 residues. Looked up from germline, CDR1 is LNHDA and CDR2 is SQIVND (reference sequence).

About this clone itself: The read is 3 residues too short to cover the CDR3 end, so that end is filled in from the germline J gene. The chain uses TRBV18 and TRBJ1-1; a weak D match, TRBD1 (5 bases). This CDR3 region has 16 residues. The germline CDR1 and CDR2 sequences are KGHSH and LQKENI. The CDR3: CASSPPSGTIQETAFF. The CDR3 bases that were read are TGTGCCAGCTCACCACCTTCCGGGACTATCCAAGAGACA.

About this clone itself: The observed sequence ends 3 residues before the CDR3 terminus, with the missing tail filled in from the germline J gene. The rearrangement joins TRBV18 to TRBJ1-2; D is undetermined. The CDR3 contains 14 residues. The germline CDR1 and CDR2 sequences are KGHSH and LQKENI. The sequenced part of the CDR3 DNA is TGTGCCAGCTCACCAAGGCAGGATGGAGATACC. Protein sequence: CASSPRQDGDT. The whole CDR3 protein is CASSPRQDGDTYTF. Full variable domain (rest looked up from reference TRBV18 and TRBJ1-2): NAGVMQNPRHLVRRRGQEARLRCSPMKGHSHVYWYRQLPEEGLKFMVYLQKENIIDESGMPKERFSAEFPKEGPSILRIQQVVRGDSAAYFCASSPRQDGDTYTFGSGTRLTVV.

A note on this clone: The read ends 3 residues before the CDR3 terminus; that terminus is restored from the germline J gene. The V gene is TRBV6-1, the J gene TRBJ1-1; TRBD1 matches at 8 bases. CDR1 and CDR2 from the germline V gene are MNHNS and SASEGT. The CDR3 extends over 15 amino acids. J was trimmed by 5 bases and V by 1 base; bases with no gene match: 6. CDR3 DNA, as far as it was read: TGTGCCAGCAGTGAAGAAGCAGGGGGCGGGACTGAA. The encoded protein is CASSEEAGGGTE. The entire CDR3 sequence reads CASSEEAGGGTEAFF.

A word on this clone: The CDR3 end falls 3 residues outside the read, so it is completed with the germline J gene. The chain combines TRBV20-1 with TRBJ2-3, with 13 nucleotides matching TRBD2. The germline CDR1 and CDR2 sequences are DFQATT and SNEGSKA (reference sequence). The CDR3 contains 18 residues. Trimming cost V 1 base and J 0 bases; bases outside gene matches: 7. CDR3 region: CSARGLAGGPRSTDTQYF. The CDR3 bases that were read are TGCAGTGCTAGAGGACTAGCGGGGGGCCCAAGGAGCACAGATACG.

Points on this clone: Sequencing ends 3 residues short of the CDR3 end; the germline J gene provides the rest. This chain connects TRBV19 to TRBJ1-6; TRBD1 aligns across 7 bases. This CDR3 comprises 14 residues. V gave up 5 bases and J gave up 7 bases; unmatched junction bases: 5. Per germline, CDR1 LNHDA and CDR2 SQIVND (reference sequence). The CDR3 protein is CASSPGTENSPLHF. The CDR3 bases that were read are TGTGCCAGTAGTCCCGGGACAGAAAATTCACCC.

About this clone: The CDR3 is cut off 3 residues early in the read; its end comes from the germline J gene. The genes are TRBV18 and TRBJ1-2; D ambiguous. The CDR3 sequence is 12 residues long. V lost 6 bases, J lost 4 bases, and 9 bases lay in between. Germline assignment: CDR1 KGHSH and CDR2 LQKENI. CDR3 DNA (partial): TGTGCCAGCTCTGAGGGTGGCTATGGC. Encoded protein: CASSEGGYG. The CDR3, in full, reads CASSEGGYGYTF.

The CDR3 DNA, read in part, is TGTGCCAGCGCCCGAGGGACAGGGGATCAGCCC. Encoded protein: CASARGTGDQP. In full, the CDR3 is CASARGTGDQPQHF. V is TRBV28 and J is TRBJ1-5; 10 bases map to TRBD1. Coverage ceases 3 residues before the CDR3 finishes, and the germline J gene fills in the end. Germline loops: CDR1 MDHEN, CDR2 SYDVKM. The CDR3 contains 14 residues. V trimming: 8 bases; J trimming: 5 bases; junction bases outside the gene matches: 6.

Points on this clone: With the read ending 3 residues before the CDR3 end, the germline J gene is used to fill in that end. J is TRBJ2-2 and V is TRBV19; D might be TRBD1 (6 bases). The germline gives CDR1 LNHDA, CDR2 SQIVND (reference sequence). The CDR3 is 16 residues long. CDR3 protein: CASSTQGSRGGSPLFF. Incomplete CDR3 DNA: TGTGCCAGTAGTACCCAGGGCTCCCGAGGGGGTTCACCG.

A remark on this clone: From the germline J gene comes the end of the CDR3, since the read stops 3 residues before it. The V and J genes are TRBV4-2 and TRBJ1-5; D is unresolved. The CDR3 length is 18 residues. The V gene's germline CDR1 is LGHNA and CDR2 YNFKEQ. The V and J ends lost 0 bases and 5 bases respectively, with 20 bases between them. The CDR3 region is CASSQESRSASPYQPQHF. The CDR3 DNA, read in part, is TGTGCCAGCAGCCAAGAGTCCAGGAGTGCTAGCCCCTATCAGCCC.